The 10 T cell receptor beta chains in this list originate from one sample, sequenced in a study of T cell repertoires in aging, cancer and after chemotherapy. Peripheral blood genomic DNA, not sorted cells or RNA, was the template. Multiplex touch-down PCR with TRB-A/B primers amplified rearranged V-D-J TRB sequences. In TCRdb, the multiplex PCR reads were re-called with MiXCR into one record per CDR3 protein. This sample has more than 2,500 distinct CDR3 sequences, with 20% to 30% found just once. Sample: blood. The receptors come from a human donor with a solid tumor.

Within the sample, this clonotype is large (0.1 to 1%). The chain combines TRBV29-1 with TRBJ2-1; D gene unclear. CDR1 and CDR2 from the germline V gene are SQVTM and ANQGSEA. The CDR3 loop spans 12 amino acids. Trimming took off 3 bases at V and 4 bases at J, with 7 bases between the two ends. CDR3 in DNA: TGCAGCGTTGACGAGGCTTACAATGAGCAGTTCTTC. Amino acids: CSVDEAYNEQFF.

The gene calls are TRBV13 and TRBJ2-3; 10 bases line up with TRBD2. Germline V lookup: CDR1 PRHDT, CDR2 FYEKMQ (reference sequence). V lost 4 bases to trimming and J lost 0 bases; unmatched junction nucleotides: 4. The CDR3 runs 16 residues. Here the CDR3 reads CASSSSGGASTDTQYF. The CDR3 region has the DNA TGTGCCAGCAGCTCTAGCGGGGGAGCCAGCACAGATACGCAGTATTTT.

In this sample, this clonotype is medium-sized. The V gene is TRBV5-6, the J gene TRBJ2-5; TRBD2 is a possible D gene (5 bases). V lost 2 bases and J lost 4, with 15 bases in between. Germline CDR1 reads SGHDT; CDR2 reads YYEEEE. The CDR3 length is 15 residues. The CDR3 is CASSFRFRGGETQYF. The CDR3, as DNA: TGTGCCAGCAGCTTTAGGTTCCGGGGTGGAGAGACCCAGTACTTC.

By share, this clonotype counts as medium-sized. V is TRBV29-1 and J is TRBJ2-1; TRBD2 matches 13 bases. The junction had 14 bases not matched to a gene; V was cut back by 3 bases and J by 6 bases. The CDR3 runs to 18 residues. CDR1 and CDR2 from the germline V gene are SQVTM and ANQGSEA. The CDR3 here is CSVDGTSGRANLGNEQFF. As DNA, the CDR3 is TGCAGCGTTGATGGTACTAGCGGGAGGGCCAACCTTGGCAATGAGCAGTTCTTC.

V gene TRBV28 combines with J gene TRBJ2-2; 10 bases map to TRBD2. Unmatched junction bases numbered 7, after V lost 6 bases and J lost 6 bases. Germline V CDR1 and CDR2: MDHEN, SYDVKM. The CDR3 sequence is 15 residues long. The CDR3, as DNA: TGTGCCAGCAGATCTAGCGGGAGATCGGCCGGGGAGCTGTTTTTT. It encodes CASRSSGRSAGELFF.

To note about this clonotype: A much bigger clone sits one base away, suggesting this may be a read error. V is TRBV27 and J is TRBJ2-7; 10 nucleotides match TRBD1. Germline CDR1 and CDR2: MNHEY and SMNVEV (reference sequence). The CDR3 is 17 residues long. Germline trimming cut 5 bases from V and 4 bases from J; bases unmatched to any gene: 14. DNA of the CDR3: TGTGCCAGCAGTGTAGGGGACAGGGGAGCACTACAGTACGAGCAGTACTTC. Its translation is CASSVGDRGALQYEQYF.

The chain joins TRBV5-6 to TRBJ2-1; 11 nucleotides agree with TRBD2. Germline V gene lookup returns CDR1 SGHDT and CDR2 YYEEEE. The ends lost 4 bases at V and 7 bases at J; junction bases unmatched: 7. The CDR3 has 15 residues. The CDR3 DNA reads TGTGCCAGCAGCACGGGGACTAGCGGAAGGAATGAGCAGTTCTTC. Protein sequence: CASSTGTSGRNEQFF.

By frequency in the sample, this clonotype is medium-sized. The V and J genes are TRBV10-1 and TRBJ2-2; D not resolved. The length of the CDR3 is 12 residues. V was shortened by 5 bases and J by 5 bases, with 6 bases between the two germline ends. Germline lookup yields CDR1 WNHNN and CDR2 SYGVQD (reference sequence). CDR3 nucleotides: TGCGCCAGCAGTCAACAGACCGGGGAGCTGTTTTTT. It codes for CASSQQTGELFF.

The chain carries TRBV6-4 and TRBJ2-5; 8 bases map to TRBD1. The CDR3 sequence is 13 residues long. V shed 6 bases, J shed 4 bases, and the junction held 4 bases outside the gene matches. Germline loops: CDR1 MRHNA, CDR2 SNTAGT. This CDR3 is CASSQGAGETQYF. The CDR3 DNA is TGTGCCAGCAGCCAGGGGGCAGGAGAGACCCAGTACTTC.

The V and J genes are TRBV20-1 and TRBJ2-7; D remains unclear. Between the trimmed V and J ends, which lost 3 bases and 6 bases, there was a span of 18 bases. CDR1 is DFQATT and CDR2 is SNEGSKA in the germline V gene (reference sequence). This CDR3 is built from 14 residues. The CDR3 coding sequence is TGCAGTGCTAGTCCTTTAAGTGGCGGCTCCGAGCAGTACTTC. Translating gives CSASPLSGGSEQYF.